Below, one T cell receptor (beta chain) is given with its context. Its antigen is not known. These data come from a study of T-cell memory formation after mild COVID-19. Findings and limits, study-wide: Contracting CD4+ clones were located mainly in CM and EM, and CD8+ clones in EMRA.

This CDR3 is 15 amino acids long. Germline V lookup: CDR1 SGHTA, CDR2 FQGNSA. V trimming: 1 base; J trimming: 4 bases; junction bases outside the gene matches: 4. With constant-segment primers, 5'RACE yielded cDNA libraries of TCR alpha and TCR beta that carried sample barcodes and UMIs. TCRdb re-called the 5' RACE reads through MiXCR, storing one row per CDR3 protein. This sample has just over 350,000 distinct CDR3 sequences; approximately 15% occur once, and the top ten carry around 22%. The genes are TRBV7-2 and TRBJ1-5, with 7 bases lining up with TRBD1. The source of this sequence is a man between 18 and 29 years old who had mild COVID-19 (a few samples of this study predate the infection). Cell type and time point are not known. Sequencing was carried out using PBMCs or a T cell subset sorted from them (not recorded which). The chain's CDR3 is CASSLEATGNQPQHF. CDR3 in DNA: TGTGCCAGCAGCTTAGAAGCGACAGGGAATCAGCCCCAGCATTTT.